The 14 T cell receptor beta chains below were found in one sample sequenced in a study of blood T cell repertoires in COVID-19. TCRdb's table, derived via immunoSEQ multiplex PCR, lists solely in-frame clones and lacks some. The sample has around 300,000 clones; roughly 85% are singletons. Sequences were obtained from peripheral blood. The receptor source for this set is a woman aged 45 to 65 who had recovered from COVID-19.

The V call is TRBV28, the J call TRBJ2-7; 9 bases align to TRBD1. This CDR3 contains 15 residues. Germline CDR1 MDHEN, CDR2 SYDVKM. V gave up 2 bases and J gave up 2 bases; unmatched junction bases: 4. The CDR3 protein is CASSLGGDRAYEQYF. The CDR3 DNA is TGTGCCAGCAGTTTAGGCGGGGACAGGGCCTACGAGCAGTACTTC.

This clone was found a few times. The chain joins TRBV28 to TRBJ1-1, with 9 positions matching TRBD1. V was pared by 3 bases and J by 1 base, with 9 bases of the junction left unmatched. Germline CDR1 and CDR2: MDHEN and SYDVKM. The CDR3 sequence is 17 residues long. The CDR3 region has the DNA TGTGCCAGCAGTTTGGGCCGGGACAGGGCCCCGAACACTGAAGCTTTCTTT. Its protein is CASSLGRDRAPNTEAFF.

A few counts support this clone. V gene TRBV28 combines with J gene TRBJ2-2, with TRBD1 identical over 7 bases. The germline V gene encodes CDR1 MDHEN and CDR2 SYDVKM. The CDR3 spans 13 residues. With V trimmed by 10 bases and J by 5 bases, 7 bases remained unmatched. The CDR3 region has the DNA TGTGCCACCAGGAGCAGGGGGACCGGGGAGCTGTTTTTT. It specifies CATRSRGTGELFF.

This clone turned up a few times. The rearrangement uses TRBV28 and TRBJ1-1, with 7 bases that match TRBD1. V lost 6 bases and J lost 2; bases outside the gene matches: 6. From germline, CDR1 is MDHEN and CDR2 SYDVKM. The CDR3 extends over 14 amino acids. The CDR3 DNA reads as TGTGCCAGCAGCGAGACAGGGTTCAACACTGAAGCTTTCTTT. Its translation: CASSETGFNTEAFF.

V is TRBV29-1 and J is TRBJ2-7, with 8 bases fitting TRBD2. Germline lookup yields CDR1 SQVTM and CDR2 ANQGSEA. V lost 6 bases, J lost 3 bases, and 10 bases stayed unmatched. The CDR3 runs 14 residues. The CDR3 loop is CSVARPGGSYEQYF. DNA of the CDR3: TGCAGCGTAGCTCGTCCGGGAGGGAGCTACGAGCAGTACTTC.

V gene TRBV5-6 combines with J gene TRBJ1-2; TRBD1 matches 7 bases. There are 16 residues in the CDR3. The trim removed 4 bases at V and 9 bases at J, leaving 18 bases unmatched. Germline CDR1 is SGHDT and CDR2 is YYEEEE. For the CDR3, the DNA is TGTGCCAGCAGCGCCCGCTTGACAAACAGGGGAGTTAGCTACACCTTC. Amino acids: CASSARLTNRGVSYTF.

This clone was counted a few times. The chain combines TRBV9 with TRBJ1-2; 8 nucleotides agree with TRBD1. The CDR3 consists of 14 residues. With 4 bases clipped from V and 8 bases from J, the junction kept 10 bases outside the gene matches. Germline V CDR1 and CDR2: SGDLS, YYNGEE. The CDR3 DNA is TGTGCCAGCAGCATACTCCCGGGACAGGACGGCTACACCTTC. This translates into CASSILPGQDGYTF.

The rearrangement uses TRBV6-6 and TRBJ1-2, with TRBD1 matching over 7 bases. Per germline, CDR1 MNHNY and CDR2 SVGAGI (reference sequence). This CDR3 contains 14 residues. The V gene end was trimmed by 4 bases and the J gene end by 4 bases; junction bases not matched to a gene: 6. For the CDR3, the DNA is TGTGCCAGCAGTTCGGGACAGCTACTCTATGGCTACACCTTC. Translating gives CASSSGQLLYGYTF.

The rearrangement links TRBV3-1 (or the pseudogene TRBV3-2) to TRBJ2-3; TRBD2 might be the D (6 bases). Germline lookup yields CDR1 LGHDT and CDR2 YNNKEL (reference sequence). The length of the CDR3 is 16 residues. V lost 4 bases, J lost 7 bases, and 21 bases lay in between. The CDR3 DNA reads as TGTGCCAGCAGCCCCCCCGGGGGTGGGGGGAGGAATACGCAGTATTTT. Its translation: CASSPPGGGGRNTQYF.

The chain combines TRBV5-1 with TRBJ2-7, with D possibly being TRBD2 (5 bases). There are 13 residues in the CDR3. Trimming pared 4 bases from V and 2 bases from J, leaving 10 bases between. CDR1 is SGHRS and CDR2 is YFSETQ in the germline V gene. The CDR3 DNA reads TGCGCCAGCAGCGTCGGGGATACCTACGAGCAGTACTTC. It is translated as CASSVGDTYEQYF.

The gene calls are TRBV21-1 and TRBJ1-5; whether TRBD1, the table's D call, matches the DNA was not checked. TRBV21-1 is reported as a pseudogene. There are 17 residues in the CDR3. The DNA for the CDR3 is TGTGCCAGCAGCAAAGAGGATTACAGGGGGCGAATTCAGCCCCAGCATTTT. Translating gives CASSKEDYRGRIQPQHF.

The chain is built from TRBV19 and TRBJ1-2; 9 bases are shared with TRBD1. Germline V lookup: CDR1 LNHDA, CDR2 SQIVND (reference sequence). The junction had 8 bases not matched to a gene; V was cut back by 4 bases and J by 5 bases. This CDR3 has 15 amino acids. The DNA of the CDR3 is TGTGCCAGTAGTAGGACAGGGGAGTCGGCTTATGGCTACACCTTC. This translates into CASSRTGESAYGYTF.

The chain employs TRBV12-3 or TRBV12-4 and TRBJ1-1; D remains ambiguous. Trimming left V 5 bases short and J 2 bases short, with 6 bases between. The CDR3 has 12 amino acids. CDR3 DNA: TGTGCCAGCAGTCTATATAACACTGAAGCTTTCTTT. It is translated as CASSLYNTEAFF.

This clone was seen just once. The chain is built from TRBV27 and TRBJ2-3; no firm D call. CDR1 and CDR2 (germline): MNHEY, SMNVEV (reference sequence). This CDR3 is built from 15 residues. V dropped 4 bases and J dropped 2 bases, with 13 bases sitting between them. The CDR3 DNA is TGTGCCAGCAGTTCTGGGTACAGCCACACAGATACGCAGTATTTT. This encodes CASSSGYSHTDTQYF.